This T cell receptor beta chain was found in a study of identical twins. This clonotype was observed many times. Its antigen is unidentified. Study results and limitations: In zero-insertion analyses, partial confounding could arise from invariant MAIT and iNKT cells. Beta clonotypes that were abundant in cord blood contained fewer insertions, a pattern absent from memory repertoires.

Each donor (without exception) was a healthy Caucasian. TCRdb passed the 5' RACE reads through MiXCR, listing each CDR3 protein once. The data show about 520,000 distinct CDR3 sequences, approximately 22% seen once. The sample was also linked to a second study, of T cells expressing NK-cell markers. This second study says: Restricting sorting to alpha-beta TCR T cells was achieved in several experiments by an anti-gamma-delta TCR antibody.

Sequencing was carried out using CD4+ T cells sorted from blood. The TCR was taken from a woman under 30 in good health.

CDR3 DNA sequence: TGTGCCAGCAGTTACCGGGGCACAGATACGCAGTATTTT. It codes for CASSYRGTDTQYF. The chain employs TRBV6-5 and TRBJ2-3; D is ambiguous. The V end was cut by 2 bases, the J end by 1 base, with 4 bases between. The germline V gene has CDR1 MNHEY and CDR2 SVGAGI. The CDR3 is 13 residues long.